These 3 T cell receptor beta chains were sequenced from one sample in a study of identical twins. One entry per CDR3 protein results from TCRdb running MiXCR on the 5' RACE reads. The repertoire holds approximately 94,000 distinct CDR3 sequences, with less than 6.5% as singletons. The sequenced sample was memory T cells sorted from blood. Receptors originate from a woman aged 45-65 years in good health.

In this sample, this clonotype is medium-sized. The chain uses TRBV24-1 and TRBJ2-5; D is perhaps TRBD1 (5 bases). Germline CDR1 and CDR2: KGHDR and SFDVKD. The CDR3 runs to 15 residues. V lost 4 bases, J lost 0 bases, and 11 bases lay in between. In DNA, the CDR3 is TGTGCCACCAGTGACCCCGACAGATACCAAGAGACCCAGTACTTC. Its protein is CATSDPDRYQETQYF.

This clonotype appeared many times. The chain uses TRBV9 and TRBJ1-6, with D perhaps TRBD1 (6 bases). From germline, CDR1 is SGDLS and CDR2 YYNGEE. CDR3 length equals 14 residues. Deletions cut 4 bases from V and 10 bases from J, with 15 bases between. The CDR3 spells CASSLQGSGSPLHF. As DNA, the CDR3 is TGTGCCAGCAGCCTTCAGGGGTCTGGGTCACCCCTCCACTTT.

This clonotype was seen many times. The gene calls are TRBV10-3 and TRBJ2-7; 8 positions agree with TRBD1. Germline V lookup: CDR1 ENHRY, CDR2 SYGVKD. The CDR3 length is 16 residues. V lost 0 bases, J lost 3 bases, and 7 bases stayed unmatched. This CDR3 is CAISESSGQANYEQYF. DNA of the CDR3: TGTGCCATCAGTGAGTCATCGGGACAGGCGAACTACGAGCAGTACTTC.